The 4 T cell receptor beta chains below all came from one sample that was sequenced in a study of CXCR3-negative and CXCR3-positive naive CD8 T cells. The authors made the TRB cDNA libraries by 5' RACE using UMI labels. No DNA is given; TCRdb re-called the 5' RACE reads and lists each CDR3 protein once. Its clone listing holds fewer than 90,000 distinct CDR3 sequences. Study-wide points: Hydrophobicity of TRB CDR3s was greater in CXCR3-positive naive cells than in CXCR3-negative naive cells.

Their antigen targets remain unknown. Sequencing used naive CXCR3+ CD8+ T cells from blood. Subset noted: CD45RO-CCR7+CD27+CD95- naive CD8+ T cells expressing CXCR3 (TNR3+). The receptors derive from a human donor in good health. Some clones in this sample may be carry-over from other donors' samples.

The rearrangement joins TRBV10-3 to TRBJ2-1; TCRdb's assignment of TRBD1 cannot be checked, as there is no DNA. CDR3 size: 16 residues. Germline assignment: CDR1 ENHRY and CDR2 SYGVKD. The CDR3 protein is CAISGAWDGSYNEQFF.

The chain has TRBV19 and TRBJ1-1; TCRdb selects TRBD1, and the lack of DNA leaves this call unchecked. Looked up from germline, CDR1 is LNHDA and CDR2 is SQIVND (reference sequence). The length of the CDR3 is 14 residues. This CDR3 is CASTNGGGSPEAFF.

CDR3 sequence reads: CASSYSITSWNRGHTGELFF. J is TRBJ2-2 and V is TRBV6-5; as DNA is missing, the TRBD1 call by TCRdb cannot be tested. The CDR3 length is 20 residues. From germline, CDR1 is MNHEY and CDR2 SVGAGI.

The V call is TRBV29-1, the J call TRBJ2-7; absent DNA, TCRdb's TRBD2 call cannot be checked. Germline V lookup: CDR1 SQVTM, CDR2 ANQGSEA. The CDR3 totals 11 residues. The CDR3 sequence is CSGIQGHEQYF.